This T cell receptor (beta chain) was recovered during a study of beta chain features in type 1 diabetes. This clone was seen a handful of times. The sample has other DNA sequences that encode this CDR3 too. Every isolated RNA sample was fully reverse transcribed, so sequencing captured expressed TCRB transcripts. Produced via immunoSEQ multiplex PCR; TCRdb's table is partial and in-frame only. Of 860,000 or so clones in the sample, around a sixth were seen once. V dropped 0 bases and J dropped 0 bases, with 0 bases sitting between them. In germline, CDR1 is LGHNA, CDR2 YNFKEQ. The CDR3 covers 12 residues.

The source is a woman aged 18-29 years in good health. This sequence joins TRBV4-2 and TRBJ2-7; no clear D gene. The sample was naive CD4+ T cells from blood. The CDR3 DNA reads TGTGCCAGCAGCCAAGACTCCTACGAGCAGTACTTC. It encodes CASSQDSYEQYF.